The rows below give T cell receptor beta chains drawn from one sample of a study of blood T cell repertoires in COVID-19. Only in-frame clones appear in the TCRdb table, and some are missing; sequencing was by immunoSEQ multiplex PCR. The sample shows 36,000 or so clones, about 86% of them seen only once. The specimen sequenced was peripheral blood. These receptors all stem from a woman in her 70s with active COVID-19. The CDR3 runs from the conserved cysteine through the conserved F or W. Each record gives: J gene, V gene, CDR3 protein.

>TRBJ2-5|TRBV19
CASSIAHSGNQGETQYF
>TRBJ1-2|TRBV5-6
CASSQVAGNYGYTF
>TRBJ1-2|TRBV28
CASSLPGRGYTF
>TRBJ2-1|TRBV12-5
CASGWTSAPQDEQFF
>TRBJ2-3|TRBV28
CASSLLGGPTDTQYF
>TRBJ2-7|TRBV18
CASSPTGTHAYEQYF
>TRBJ2-6|TRBV6-1
CASSDDTGASGANVLTF
>TRBJ2-1|TRBV20-1
CSASRAVPEYNEQFF
>TRBJ1-1|TRBV7-3
CASSRGQLANTEAFF
>TRBJ1-1|TRBV6-5
CASSYSGNTNTEAFF
>TRBJ1-4|TRBV28
CASRKDRVGNEKLFF
>TRBJ2-5|TRBV9
CASSVAGIGETQYF
>TRBJ1-1|TRBV3-1/TRBV3-2
CASSLFGQGVEAFF
>TRBJ1-6|TRBV5-4
CASSSGANSPLHF
>TRBJ2-3|TRBV19
CASSKRGGDTQYF
>TRBJ2-7|TRBV28
CASSPGQIPYEQYF
>TRBJ2-1|TRBV5-4
CASSLAGLNRNEQFF
>TRBJ2-2|TRBV7-3
CASSTYTGELFF